The table lists the clone carrying this T cell receptor beta chain with a count of one. V lost 6 bases and J lost 0, with 11 bases in between. The CDR3 totals 14 residues. Germline CDR1 is SNHLY and CDR2 is FYNNEI. Here immunoSEQ multiplex PCR was the method, and the copy in TCRdb shows in-frame clones only, minus some. The sample carries roughly 200,000 clones, 82% recorded once. This sample was included in a study of blood T cell repertoires in COVID-19. The clonotype was recovered from a woman aged 60-75 years with COVID-19, enrolled during active disease. This rearrangement joins TRBV2 to TRBJ1-1, with a weak D call TRBD1 (6 bases). What was sequenced was peripheral blood. CDR3 residues: CASRAQGLNTEAFF. CDR3 coding DNA: TGTGCCAGCAGGGCACAGGGATTGAACACTGAAGCTTTCTTT. The variable domain in full, completed from reference TRBV2 and TRBJ1-1, reads EPEVTQTPSHQVTQMGQEVILRCVPISNHLYFYWYRQILGQKVEFLVSFYNNEISEKSEIFDDQFSVERPDGSNFTLKIRSTKLEDSAMYFCASRAQGLNTEAFFGQGTRLTVV.